Presented here are 31 T cell receptor beta chains from one specimen sequenced in a study of blood T cell repertoires in COVID-19. Clones were read by immunoSEQ multiplex PCR, and TCRdb kept only the in-frame ones, dropping some. The sample has 200,000 to 250,000 clones; 75% to 85% are singletons. The sequenced sample was peripheral blood. The origin of the receptors is a middle-aged man with active or convalescent COVID-19.

The CDR3 DNA reads TGTGCCAGCAGTAAACCGGGACTAGCGGGAGGCCAGAACACCGGGGAGCTGTTTTTT. Translating it yields CASSKPGLAGGQNTGELFF. The chain uses TRBV6-7 and TRBJ2-2; 15 positions agree with TRBD2. TRBV6-7 is an open reading frame, and its role is uncertain. The CDR3 contains 19 residues. The V segment lost 5 bases and the J segment 1 base; nucleotides outside the gene matches: 8.

The V gene is TRBV30, the J gene TRBJ2-7, with D tentatively TRBD2 (6 bases). This CDR3 is built from 13 residues. Germline CDR1 GTSNPN, CDR2 SVGIG (reference sequence). With 0 bases removed from V and 6 bases from J, the gap between germline ends came to 12 bases. CDR3 region: CAWSVGGGGEQYF. The DNA for the CDR3 is TGTGCCTGGAGTGTAGGTGGGGGAGGCGAGCAGTACTTC.

J is TRBJ2-5 and V is TRBV5-4; perhaps TRBD2 as D (7 bases). CDR1 and CDR2 (germline): SGHNT, YYREEE (reference sequence). Trimming cost V 0 bases and J 2 bases, with 23 bases left between them. This CDR3 has 19 residues. The CDR3 nucleotides are TGTGCCAGCAGCTTGGCTGTTAGCGGAGGGGGAGGGGGTCAAGAGACCCAGTACTTC. Translation gives CASSLAVSGGGGGQETQYF.

The genes are TRBV10-3 and TRBJ2-7; perhaps TRBD2 as D (5 bases). The V gene's germline CDR1 is ENHRY and CDR2 SYGVKD. Between the trimmed V and J ends, which lost 6 bases and 0 bases, there was a span of 12 bases. This CDR3 spans 14 amino acids. The CDR3 sequence: CAIRYSRDSYEQYF. CDR3 nucleotide sequence: TGTGCCATCAGGTATTCTCGGGACTCCTACGAGCAGTACTTC.

CDR3 residues: CSVEQFAGGYEQYF. The CDR3 DNA reads TGCAGCGTTGAACAGTTCGCAGGGGGCTACGAGCAGTACTTC. The rearrangement links TRBV29-1 to TRBJ2-7; the match to TRBD1 covers 7 bases. CDR1 is SQVTM and CDR2 is ANQGSEA in the germline V gene. The CDR3 totals 14 residues. V shed 2 bases, J shed 3 bases, and the junction held 7 bases outside the gene matches.

The chain employs TRBV2 and TRBJ1-1, with TRBD1 as a possible D gene (5 bases). Germline-derived CDR1 and CDR2 are SNHLY and FYNNEI. The CDR3 runs to 11 residues. V gave up 6 bases and J gave up 7 bases, with 9 bases separating them. The CDR3 spells CASRTQVEAFF. In DNA form, the CDR3 reads TGTGCCAGCAGGACACAGGTTGAAGCTTTCTTT.

There are many counts of this clone. The chain combines TRBV4-1 with TRBJ2-2; D possibly corresponds to TRBD2 (5 bases). Trimming left V 5 bases short and J 2 bases short, with 15 bases between. The length of the CDR3 is 16 residues. Germline assignment: CDR1 MGHRA and CDR2 YSYEKL. CDR3 sequence (DNA): TGCGCCAGCAGCTTGCCCGGACTGGTTAACACCGGGGAGCTGTTTTTT. This codes for CASSLPGLVNTGELFF.

The V call is TRBV5-4, the J call TRBJ2-2; 11 bases fit TRBD2. The V segment lost 2 bases and the J segment 3 bases; nucleotides outside the gene matches: 3. The CDR3 has 16 residues. Germline V gives CDR1 SGHNT, CDR2 YYREEE (reference sequence). For the CDR3, the DNA is TGTGCCAGCAGCTTAGGACTAGCGGGCCACACCGGGGAGCTGTTTTTT. Translating gives CASSLGLAGHTGELFF.

A word on this clone: Other DNA sequences in this specimen translate into the identical CDR3. The chain links TRBV7-3 to TRBJ2-2; TRBD2 agrees at 7 bases. V lost 5 bases and J lost 2; bases outside the gene matches: 5. This CDR3 comprises 15 residues. From germline, CDR1 is SGHTA and CDR2 FQGTGA. The CDR3 is CASSPPGGNTGELFF. Here the CDR3 DNA reads TGTGCCAGCAGCCCGCCGGGGGGAAACACCGGGGAGCTGTTTTTT.

This clone was seen many times. The chain carries TRBV3-1 (or the pseudogene TRBV3-2) and TRBJ2-7, with D possibly TRBD2 on 6 matching bases. The V and J ends lost 4 bases and 0 bases respectively, with 10 bases between them. The germline gives CDR1 LGHDT, CDR2 YNNKEL (reference sequence). The CDR3 covers 14 residues. The CDR3: CASSRGGPSYEQYF. Here the CDR3 DNA reads TGTGCCAGCAGCCGGGGAGGACCCTCCTACGAGCAGTACTTC.

The rearrangement joins TRBV24-1 to TRBJ2-2, with 7 bases aligning to TRBD2. Trimming at V came to 9 bases and at J to 1 base, leaving 10 bases not matched to a gene. The CDR3 consists of 16 residues. CDR1 is KGHDR and CDR2 is SFDVKD in the germline V gene. DNA for the CDR3: TGTGCCACCTCAATCTCGGCTAGCGGGAACACCGGGGAGCTGTTTTTT. It encodes CATSISASGNTGELFF.

V usage is TRBV5-6 and J usage is TRBJ1-1; D call uncertain. V was shortened by 0 bases and J by 2 bases, with 11 bases between the two germline ends. This CDR3 spans 15 amino acids. Germline V gene lookup returns CDR1 SGHDT and CDR2 YYEEEE. CDR3: CASSLALRQNTEAFF. CDR3 DNA: TGTGCCAGCAGCTTGGCCCTTCGACAAAACACTGAAGCTTTCTTT.

The chain carries TRBV2 and TRBJ2-2, with unresolved D. Germline V gives CDR1 SNHLY, CDR2 FYNNEI. The V end lost 5 bases, the J end lost 8 bases, and 9 bases lay between the germline ends. The CDR3 consists of 12 residues. In DNA form, the CDR3 reads TGTGCCAGCAGTCTCCAGGAAGGGGAGCTGTTTTTT. It is translated as CASSLQEGELFF.

This clone has only one observation. The chain uses TRBV5-1 and TRBJ2-1; D gene uncertain. Germline CDR1 is SGHRS and CDR2 is YFSETQ. Trimming pared 0 bases from V and 0 bases from J, leaving 10 bases between. CDR3 length: 16 amino acids. The chain's CDR3 is CASSLDPSRSYNEQFF. CDR3 in DNA: TGCGCCAGCAGCTTGGATCCGTCCCGCTCCTACAATGAGCAGTTCTTC.

The chain combines TRBV3-1 (or the pseudogene TRBV3-2) with TRBJ1-2; no firm D call. The CDR3 runs 12 residues. CDR1 LGHDT and CDR2 YNNKEL come from the germline V gene (reference sequence). V lost 1 base to trimming and J lost 4 bases, with 4 bases between them. CDR3: CASSQVFYGYTF. The DNA for the CDR3 is TGTGCCAGCAGCCAAGTATTCTATGGCTACACCTTC.

The chain couples TRBV3-1 (or the pseudogene TRBV3-2) to TRBJ1-6, with D possibly TRBD1 on 5 matching bases. V was pared by 1 base and J by 7 bases, with 11 bases between. This CDR3 contains 15 residues. Looked up from germline, CDR1 is LGHDT and CDR2 is YNNKEL (reference sequence). CDR3 coding DNA: TGTGCCAGCAGCCAAGTTGGAGGGGCAAATTCACCCCTCCACTTT. Protein sequence: CASSQVGGANSPLHF.

The rearrangement links TRBV5-1 to TRBJ2-5; weak D call: TRBD1 (6 bases). Germline lookup yields CDR1 SGHRS and CDR2 YFSETQ. V lost 4 bases and J 2 bases, leaving 12 bases between the germline ends. The CDR3 runs to 14 residues. DNA of the CDR3: TGCGCCAGCAGCCTCGCGACAGGTCAAGAGACCCAGTACTTC. Its translation: CASSLATGQETQYF.

V is TRBV9 and J is TRBJ2-1; D may be TRBD1 (6 bases). The V gene lost 0 bases and the J gene lost 7 bases, with 11 bases spanning the gap. Looked up from germline, CDR1 is SGDLS and CDR2 is YYNGEE. The CDR3 has 14 residues. In DNA, the CDR3 is TGTGCCAGCAGCGTAGGGGACATAGGGAATGAGCAGTTCTTC. Translated, it gives CASSVGDIGNEQFF.

This chain joins TRBV18 and TRBJ2-7; 8 bases match TRBD1. CDR3 length: 14 residues. Germline V gene sequence: CDR1 KGHSH, CDR2 LQKENI. V gave up 6 bases and J gave up 5 bases; unmatched junction bases: 9. The CDR3 loop is CASSWTGPEDEQYF. The DNA of the CDR3 is TGTGCCAGCTCCTGGACAGGGCCGGAAGACGAGCAGTACTTC.

This clone appeared a few times. The chain couples TRBV4-2 to TRBJ2-2, with TRBD1 as a possible D gene (6 bases). The ends were cut back, 0 bases at V and 4 bases at J, with 12 bases in the middle. From germline, CDR1 is LGHNA and CDR2 YNFKEQ. The CDR3 spans 16 residues. The CDR3 region is CASSQEFTRGTGELFF. In DNA form, the CDR3 reads TGTGCCAGCAGCCAAGAATTTACCAGGGGCACCGGGGAGCTGTTTTTT.

V and J are TRBV18 and TRBJ2-3; D call uncertain. CDR3 size: 14 residues. V was cut by 1 base and J by 14 bases, with 19 bases left in between. CDR1 and CDR2 (germline): KGHSH, LQKENI. The CDR3 here is CASSPQTPLQSWYF. CDR3 nucleotide sequence: TGTGCCAGCTCACCACAAACCCCTTTACAGTCTTGGTATTTT.

This clone was observed once. The rearrangement joins TRBV18 to TRBJ1-6; 11 bases are a match to TRBD1. The CDR3 consists of 16 residues. After removal of 2 bases from V and 8 bases from J, the junction contained 5 bases not matched to a gene. Germline V CDR1 and CDR2: KGHSH, LQKENI. The DNA for the CDR3 is TGTGCCAGCTCACCATTACGGACAGGGGGCGATTCACCCCTCCACTTT. As protein: CASSPLRTGGDSPLHF.

This chain links TRBV28 with TRBJ1-5; unclear D gene. The CDR3 spans 15 residues. Germline CDR1 and CDR2: MDHEN and SYDVKM. V lost 6 bases and J 2 bases, leaving 14 bases between the germline ends. CDR3 amino acids: CASSPWAEGNQPQHF. CDR3 DNA: TGTGCCAGCAGCCCCTGGGCCGAAGGCAATCAGCCCCAGCATTTT.

The rearrangement joins TRBV18 to TRBJ2-7; 8 positions match TRBD2. Germline V gives CDR1 KGHSH, CDR2 LQKENI. V was pared by 3 bases and J by 5 bases, with 9 bases of the junction left unmatched. The CDR3 extends over 15 amino acids. The CDR3 protein is CASSPTASGGHEQYV. CDR3 bases: TGTGCCAGCTCACCTACCGCCAGCGGGGGACACGAGCAGTACGTC.

The genes are TRBV15 and TRBJ2-5, with 12 bases identical to TRBD1. The J segment lost 3 bases and the V segment lost 2 bases, leaving 13 bases of the junction unmatched. The CDR3 consists of 19 residues. Germline V gene data show CDR1 as LNHNV and CDR2 as YYDKDF (reference sequence). The DNA of the CDR3 is TGTGCCACCAGCAGACCTAACATACCGGGACAGGGGGCAAAAGAGACCCAGTACTTC. It codes for CATSRPNIPGQGAKETQYF. Based on the CDR3 plus reference TRBV15 and TRBJ2-5, the full variable domain is DAMVIQNPRYQVTQFGKPVTLSCSQTLNHNVMYWYQQKSSQAPKLLFHYYDKDFNNEADTPDNFQSRRPNTSFCFLDIRSPGLGDTAMYLCATSRPNIPGQGAKETQYFGPGTRLLVL.

The genes are TRBV14 and TRBJ1-2; 8 nucleotides align to TRBD1. The CDR3 contains 15 residues. Germline V CDR1 and CDR2: SGHDN, FVKESK. V dropped 4 bases and J dropped 3; count of bases not matched to a gene: 7. In nucleotides, the CDR3 is TGTGCCAGCAGCCGCACGACAGGGGATCACTATGGCTACACCTTC. Its protein is CASSRTTGDHYGYTF.

This chain uses TRBV29-1 with TRBJ2-3; D unresolved. Germline V gene data show CDR1 as SQVTM and CDR2 as ANQGSEA. V was cut by 7 bases and J by 2 bases, with 13 bases left in between. The CDR3 is made up of 13 amino acids. This CDR3 is CSGLGVNTDTQYF. The CDR3 bases are TGCAGCGGCCTGGGCGTGAACACAGATACGCAGTATTTT.

This chain joins TRBV5-5 and TRBJ2-3; no clear D gene. The CDR3 is made up of 14 amino acids. The V end lost 4 bases, the J end lost 0 bases, and 9 bases lay between the germline ends. Germline V CDR1 and CDR2: SGHKS, YYEKEE (reference sequence). The CDR3 reads CASSRLDSTDTQYF. CDR3 DNA sequence: TGTGCCAGCAGCCGACTCGACAGCACAGATACGCAGTATTTT.

V and J are TRBV5-1 and TRBJ2-3, with 10 bases that match TRBD1. CDR1 is SGHRS and CDR2 is YFSETQ in the germline V gene. This CDR3 comprises 15 residues. J lost 3 bases, V lost 4 bases, and 5 bases had no gene match. CDR3 nucleotides: TGCGCCAGCAGCCCCCGGGACAGGGGAACAGATACGCAGTATTTT. Its translation is CASSPRDRGTDTQYF.

The genes are TRBV5-5 and TRBJ2-3, with TRBD2 identical over 13 bases. The germline V gene encodes CDR1 SGHKS and CDR2 YYEKEE (reference sequence). J lost 8 bases, V lost 3 bases, and 9 bases had no gene match. The CDR3 loop spans 16 amino acids. The CDR3 DNA sequence: TGTGCCAGCAGCTCCGGACTAGCGGGAGTGTTGGGTACGCAGTATTTT. Translated, it gives CASSSGLAGVLGTQYF.

This chain links TRBV7-9 with TRBJ1-1; maybe TRBD1 (5 bases). CDR3 size: 14 residues. Germline V gene data show CDR1 as SEHNR and CDR2 as FQNEAQ (reference sequence). The V and J ends lost 8 bases and 0 bases respectively, with 13 bases between them. The CDR3 sequence is CASAPQVLNTEAFF. The CDR3 nucleotides read TGTGCCAGCGCCCCACAGGTATTGAACACTGAAGCTTTCTTT.